This is a list of T cell receptor beta chains from one sample in a study of shared clonotypes between healthy human individuals. Measured with immunoSEQ multiplex PCR; TCRdb has only the in-frame clones, and not every one. Of 150,000 to 200,000 clones in the sample, about 93% were seen once. Material for sequencing was naive CD4+ T cells sorted from blood. The receptors were gathered from a woman younger than 45 in good health. The CDR3 runs from the conserved cysteine through the conserved F or W. A D gene is named only where the DNA matches it firmly. Clone size is shown for a subset of rows, as once, few, many or a class of expanded clone.

v_gene	d_gene	j_gene	abundance	CDR3aa	CDR3nt
TRBV5-6	NA	TRBJ2-7	NA	CASSLSGGTYEQYF	TGTGCCAGCAGCTTGTCGGGCGGCACCTACGAGCAGTACTTC
TRBV5-6	NA	TRBJ1-1	NA	CASSLGGNTEAFF	TGTGCCAGCAGCTTAGGAGGGAACACTGAAGCTTTCTTT
TRBV6-4	TRBD2	TRBJ2-1	NA	CASDYGVGAGGPAEQFF	TGTGCCAGCGATTATGGAGTGGGAGCGGGAGGGCCGGCTGAGCAGTTCTTC
TRBV18	TRBD1	TRBJ1-2	NA	CASSARTGKDYGYTF	TGTGCCAGCTCGGCGCGGACAGGGAAAGATTATGGCTACACCTTC
TRBV25-1	NA	TRBJ1-5	NA	CASSRGGMGNQPQHF	TGTGCCAGCAGCAGGGGCGGGATGGGCAATCAGCCCCAGCATTTT
TRBV5-4	NA	TRBJ1-6	NA	CASSRDLGNSPLHF	TGTGCCAGCAGCCGGGACCTGGGGAATTCACCCCTCCACTTT
TRBV28	TRBD1	TRBJ2-7	NA	CASSSGDREPDEQYF	TGTGCCAGCAGTTCCGGGGACAGGGAACCCGACGAGCAGTACTTC
TRBV5-1	NA	TRBJ2-2	NA	CASSLVSGTNTGELFF	TGCGCCAGCAGCTTGGTATCTGGGACTAACACCGGGGAGCTGTTTTTT
TRBV7-8	TRBD2	TRBJ2-1	NA	CASSLASGSGSHNEQFF	TGTGCCAGCAGCTTAGCCTCGGGTAGCGGGAGTCACAATGAGCAGTTCTTC
TRBV10-1	TRBD2	TRBJ2-1	NA	CASSEGGRAYHEQFF	TGCGCCAGCAGTGAAGGCGGGAGGGCCTACCATGAGCAGTTCTTC
TRBV19	TRBD1	TRBJ1-5	NA	CATQGQGNRGNQPQHF	TGTGCCACCCAAGGACAGGGGAATCGGGGCAATCAGCCCCAGCATTTT
TRBV11-2	NA	TRBJ2-2	once	CAGSRSTGELFF	TGTGCGGGCAGTCGGAGTACCGGGGAGCTGTTTTTT
TRBV9	NA	TRBJ1-4	NA	CASSVSPGNFHEKLFF	TGTGCCAGCAGCGTCAGTCCAGGAAATTTTCATGAAAAACTGTTTTTT
TRBV5-4	NA	TRBJ2-3	NA	CASSLVGGISTDTQYF	TGTGCCAGCAGCTTGGTAGGGGGGATTAGCACAGATACGCAGTATTTT
TRBV4-2	TRBD2	TRBJ2-7	NA	CASSPSGKYSSYEQYF	TGTGCCAGCAGCCCGAGCGGGAAATATAGCTCCTACGAGCAGTACTTC
TRBV27	NA	TRBJ2-7	NA	CASSFSHLPRGEQYF	TGTGCCAGCAGTTTCTCTCATCTCCCCCGGGGCGAGCAGTACTTC
TRBV18	TRBD1	TRBJ2-7	NA	CASSPIPGQVSYEQYF	TGTGCCAGCTCCCCAATTCCGGGACAGGTCTCCTACGAGCAGTACTTC
TRBV7-9	NA	TRBJ2-7	once	CASSPSTLVRDAYF	TGTGCCAGCAGCCCGAGCACATTGGTTAGGGACGCGTACTTC
TRBV18	NA	TRBJ2-7	NA	CASSPLAGVLTGGNEQYF	TGTGCCAGCTCACCGTTGGCGGGGGTGTTAACAGGGGGAAACGAGCAGTACTTC
TRBV5-6	TRBD2	TRBJ2-1	NA	CASSFTLAGESNEQFF	TGTGCCAGCAGCTTTACCTTAGCGGGAGAATCCAATGAGCAGTTCTTC
TRBV6-6	NA	TRBJ2-7	NA	CASSSDLWASEQYF	TGTGCCAGCAGCTCGGACTTATGGGCCAGCGAGCAGTACTTC
TRBV19	NA	TRBJ2-7	NA	CASSIRGYEQYF	TGTGCCAGTAGTATTCGAGGCTACGAGCAGTACTTC
TRBV6-6	NA	TRBJ2-3	NA	CASSGEGETDTQYF	TGTGCCAGCAGTGGAGAAGGGGAGACAGATACGCAGTATTTT
TRBV7-2	NA	TRBJ2-3	NA	CASSQGNTDTQYF	TGTGCCAGCAGCCAGGGAAACACAGATACGCAGTATTTT
TRBV19	TRBD1	TRBJ1-2	NA	CASSIDRRTGDLPNYGYTF	TGTGCCAGTAGTATAGATCGTAGGACAGGGGACCTTCCTAACTATGGCTACACCTTC
TRBV7-3	NA	TRBJ1-3	NA	CASSLTYPGISGNTIYF	TGTGCCAGCAGCTTAACTTATCCAGGGATCTCTGGAAACACCATATATTTT
TRBV5-1	NA	TRBJ1-6	NA	CASSLGSSYNSPLHF	TGCGCCAGCAGCTTGGGAAGCTCCTATAATTCACCCCTCCACTTT
TRBV7-8	TRBD2	TRBJ2-7	NA	CASRKNSGLASYYEQYF	TGTGCCAGCAGGAAAAACTCGGGACTAGCGAGCTACTACGAGCAGTACTTC
TRBV28	NA	TRBJ1-2	few	CASGLDNPNYGYTF	TGTGCCAGCGGCCTGGACAACCCTAACTATGGCTACACCTTC
TRBV2	TRBD2	TRBJ2-5	NA	CASQTSGEETQYF	TGTGCCAGCCAGACTAGCGGAGAGGAGACCCAGTACTTC
TRBV27	NA	TRBJ2-3	NA	CASTRRGTDTQYF	TGTGCCAGCACCAGGAGGGGGACAGATACGCAGTATTTT
TRBV6-6	NA	TRBJ1-5	NA	CASSYSEGGSNQPQHF	TGTGCCAGCAGTTACTCGGAGGGAGGGAGCAATCAGCCCCAGCATTTT
TRBV7-8	NA	TRBJ1-1	NA	CASSLVSGARRNTEAFF	TGTGCCAGCAGCTTAGTTTCTGGGGCGCGGAGGAACACTGAAGCTTTCTTT
TRBV7-6	TRBD2	TRBJ2-1	NA	CASSLVSAGVGNEQFF	TGTGCCAGCAGCTTAGTGTCTGCGGGAGTGGGCAATGAGCAGTTCTTC
TRBV28	TRBD1	TRBJ2-5	NA	CASRHRTGWASETQYF	TGTGCCAGCAGACACCGGACAGGGTGGGCGTCGGAGACCCAGTACTTC
TRBV28	TRBD2	TRBJ2-7	NA	CASGEGLAGLDEQYF	TGTGCCAGCGGAGAAGGACTAGCGGGACTGGACGAGCAGTACTTC
TRBV6-1	NA	TRBJ2-7	NA	CASSEAWSSYEQYF	TGTGCCAGCAGTGAAGCTTGGAGCTCCTACGAGCAGTACTTC
TRBV5-1	NA	TRBJ1-1	NA	CASSPDRITEAFF	TGCGCCAGCAGCCCCGACCGAATCACTGAAGCTTTCTTT